These 18 T cell receptor beta chains originate from one sample sequenced in a study of human T cells and chemical hapten exposure. MiXCR, applied by TCRdb to the RACE reads, yields one record per CDR3 protein. Seen here are 300,000 to 450,000 distinct CDR3 sequences, 4.5% to 6% observed once, and the top ten hold 2% to 3%. Time point noted: pre-sensitization, week 0. Treatment meaning: therapeutic diphenylcyclopropenone sensitization with weekly scalp DPC. Sequences were derived from whole blood, sampled in connection with sensitization to the hapten diphenylcyclopropenone (DPC). All receptors derive from a woman in her forties or fifties with alopecia areata. Some clones in this sample may be carry-over from other donors' samples.

This clonotype was counted a few times. The J gene is TRBJ2-1, the V gene TRBV28, with D uncertain. Per germline, CDR1 MDHEN and CDR2 SYDVKM. Trimming cost V 5 bases and J 9 bases, with 11 bases left between them. The CDR3 contains 12 residues. CDR3 nucleotides: TGTGCCAGCAGTCCCCTCACCGGTGAGCAGTTCTTC. Its protein is CASSPLTGEQFF.

This clonotype was seen a few times. V is TRBV27 and J is TRBJ2-3, with 7 bases lining up with TRBD2. This CDR3 has 17 residues. CDR1 MNHEY and CDR2 SMNVEV come from the germline V gene (reference sequence). V was clipped by 3 bases and J by 0 bases; unmatched bases: 9. The CDR3: CASSFLRERSSTDTQYF. CDR3 coding DNA: TGTGCCAGCAGTTTCTTGCGGGAGCGCTCTAGCACAGATACGCAGTATTTT.

This clonotype was found many times. This sequence joins TRBV7-9 and TRBJ2-7, with 13 bases identical to TRBD2. V trimming: 5 bases; J trimming: 6 bases; junction bases outside the gene matches: 10. CDR3 length: 16 amino acids. Germline lookup yields CDR1 SEHNR and CDR2 FQNEAQ (reference sequence). The CDR3 spells CASSPGLAGSSLEQYF. CDR3 bases: TGTGCCAGCAGCCCGGGACTAGCGGGATCGTCCCTCGAGCAGTACTTC.

This clonotype occurred a few times. The chain uses TRBV6-5 and TRBJ1-6; D is undetermined. This CDR3 has 16 amino acids. Germline V gene data show CDR1 as MNHEY and CDR2 as SVGAGI. Trimming took 0 bases from V and 7 from J, leaving 13 bases between them. The CDR3 DNA follows: TGTGCCAGCAGTTACTCGAGAGGCCCAGCAAATTCACCCCTCCACTTT. Its translation is CASSYSRGPANSPLHF.

Worth noting for this clonotype: A read error may explain this, as a much larger clone is one base away. The V call is TRBV5-1, the J call TRBJ2-1; TRBD2 agrees at 9 bases. CDR1 is SGHRS and CDR2 is YFSETQ in the germline V gene. The CDR3 extends over 14 amino acids. The CDR3 here is CASRASGMNKEQFF. The CDR3 DNA sequence: TGCGCCAGCAGAGCTAGCGGGATGAACAAAGAGCAGTTCTTC.

This clonotype has a handful of counts. The rearrangement uses TRBV4-3 and TRBJ2-3; D might be TRBD1 (6 bases). The CDR3 contains 18 residues. Germline V lookup: CDR1 LGHNA, CDR2 YSLEER. V gave up 2 bases and J gave up 0 bases, with 18 bases separating them. CDR3 amino acids: CASSQLGRGVGSTDTQYF. The CDR3 DNA sequence: TGCGCCAGCAGCCAATTGGGCAGGGGCGTCGGTAGCACAGATACGCAGTATTTT.

The sample holds a few counts of this clonotype. The chain combines TRBV30 with TRBJ1-1; the match to TRBD1 covers 7 bases. Looked up from germline, CDR1 is GTSNPN and CDR2 is SVGIG (reference sequence). Trimming removed 4 bases from V and 5 bases from J; junction bases left unmatched: 7. The CDR3 spans 13 residues. CDR3 nucleotides: TGTGCCTGGAATACACAGGGGTGGACTGAAGCTTTCTTT. Protein sequence: CAWNTQGWTEAFF. Full variable domain (missing parts from reference TRBV30 and TRBJ1-1): SQTIHQWPATLVQPVGSPLSLECTVEGTSNPNLYWYRQAAGRGLQLLFYSVGIGQISSEVPQNLSASRPQDRQFILSSKKLLLSDSGFYLCAWNTQGWTEAFFGQGTRLTVV.

This clonotype was recorded many times. CDR3: CASSQDGNTIYF. The CDR3, as DNA: TGTGCCAGCAGCCAGGACGGAAACACCATATATTTT. The rearrangement joins TRBV3-1 to TRBJ1-3; D is unclear. The CDR3 contains 12 residues. Trimming shortened V by 3 bases and J by 4 bases, and 4 bases separated the two germline ends. Germline lookup yields CDR1 LGHDT and CDR2 YNNKEL (reference sequence).

This clonotype has ten or more counts. J is TRBJ2-5 and V is TRBV5-1; no clear D gene. Germline V lookup: CDR1 SGHRS, CDR2 YFSETQ. Trimming took off 3 bases at V and 0 bases at J, with 6 bases between the two ends. The CDR3 runs 13 residues. The CDR3 DNA follows: TGCGCCAGCAGCTCTACTTACCAAGAGACCCAGTACTTC. Translated, it gives CASSSTYQETQYF.

The chain is built from TRBV12-3 or TRBV12-4 and TRBJ2-1, with 7 nucleotides matching TRBD2. There are 14 residues in the CDR3. V gave up 2 bases and J gave up 5 bases; unmatched junction bases: 3. CDR3: CASSLKRGHNEQFF. The CDR3 DNA is TGTGCCAGCAGTTTAAAGCGGGGTCACAATGAGCAGTTCTTC.

This clonotype was observed a few times. The chain has TRBV29-1 and TRBJ2-2; 12 bases match TRBD2. Per germline, CDR1 SQVTM and CDR2 ANQGSEA. This CDR3 has 17 residues. The V gene end was trimmed by 7 bases and the J gene end by 0 bases; junction bases not matched to a gene: 9. The CDR3 bases are TGCAGCGCCGCAGGACTAGCGGGACCTACGAACACCGGGGAGCTGTTTTTT. Translated: CSAAGLAGPTNTGELFF.

This clonotype appeared many times. The chain couples TRBV24-1 to TRBJ1-1, with 7 bases matching TRBD1. V lost 4 bases to trimming and J lost 8 bases; unmatched junction nucleotides: 3. The CDR3 runs to 12 residues. Germline V gives CDR1 KGHDR, CDR2 SFDVKD. This chain's CDR3 is CATSDETGEAFF. Here the CDR3 DNA reads TGTGCCACCAGTGACGAGACAGGGGAAGCTTTCTTT.

In this sample, this clonotype turned up many times. CDR3 protein: CASSLGGGSLGNEQFF. The CDR3 nucleotides are TGTGCCAGCAGCTTGGGCGGGGGATCTCTTGGGAATGAGCAGTTCTTC. The chain carries TRBV7-6 and TRBJ2-1; 7 nucleotides agree with TRBD2. This CDR3 is built from 16 residues. The germline V gene has CDR1 SGHVS and CDR2 FNYEAQ. V gave up 3 bases and J gave up 7 bases; unmatched junction bases: 12.

V gene TRBV6-1 combines with J gene TRBJ2-3, with unresolved D. V lost 9 bases and J lost 2, with 12 bases in between. In germline, CDR1 is MNHNS, CDR2 SASEGT. The CDR3 is 13 amino acids. CDR3 protein: CASRITNTDTQYF. DNA for the CDR3: TGTGCCAGTCGGATCACCAACACAGATACGCAGTATTTT.

The chain has TRBV6-1 and TRBJ1-5; a possible D gene is TRBD1 (5 bases). CDR1 and CDR2 (germline): MNHNS, SASEGT. The CDR3 runs to 15 residues. Trimming cost V 4 bases and J 0 bases, with 10 bases left between them. CDR3 nucleotide sequence: TGTGCCAGCAGTGTGACAGATTATAGCAATCAGCCCCAGCATTTT. It yields the protein CASSVTDYSNQPQHF.

The chain carries TRBV3-1 and TRBJ1-2, with D perhaps matching TRBD1 (5 bases). Germline lookup yields CDR1 LGHDT and CDR2 YNNKEL (reference sequence). V lost 0 bases, J lost 4 bases, and 12 bases lay in between. The CDR3 covers 15 residues. In nucleotides, the CDR3 is TGTGCCAGCAGCCAAGATAGCGGGGGGATCTATGGCTACACCTTC. Amino acids: CASSQDSGGIYGYTF.

This clonotype showed up just a few times. The V and J genes are TRBV15 and TRBJ2-1, with 12 nucleotides matching TRBD1. The CDR3 is 15 residues long. Germline V gene lookup returns CDR1 LNHNV and CDR2 YYDKDF (reference sequence). With V trimmed by 2 bases and J by 9 bases, 5 bases remained unmatched. CDR3 protein: CATSRPGQGAREQFF. The CDR3 nucleotides are TGTGCCACCAGCAGACCGGGACAGGGGGCGCGTGAGCAGTTCTTC.

This clonotype has at least ten counts. The chain is built from TRBV10-3 and TRBJ2-1; the D call may be TRBD1 or TRBD2 (6 bases each). The CDR3 has 11 residues. Germline CDR1 and CDR2: ENHRY and SYGVKD. V was clipped by 7 bases and J by 8 bases, with 9 bases between them. The CDR3 DNA reads as TGTGCCATCAAGAGGGGGGATGAGCAGTTCTTC. This sequence encodes CAIKRGDEQFF.